A single T cell receptor beta chain is shown here with its context. CDR1 is MNHEY and CDR2 is SVGAGI in the germline V gene. V shed 8 bases, J shed 2 bases, and the junction held 5 bases outside the gene matches. The CDR3 is 13 amino acids. This entry belongs to a study of blood T cell repertoires in COVID-19. About the study: COVID-19 samples from acute and convalescent phases originated in the United States, Italy and Spain. Sample material is recorded as cDNA or gDNA derived from T cells, B-cell-depleted T cells, or PBMCs.

Recruits, aged about 18 to 95 years, lived in roughly 22 US areas. Cohort 3 donors counted as recovered after two negative PCRs, clearance, or resolved symptoms. Method: immunoSEQ multiplex PCR; TCRdb's copy keeps in-frame clones and lacks some. The repertoire includes 200,000 to 250,000 clones, around 80% of them detected once, and around 2% sits in the top ten. The sequencing input was PBMCs or T cells enriched from blood (not recorded which). The J gene is TRBJ2-5, the V gene TRBV6-5; 7 bases agree with TRBD1. This receptor was obtained from a man in his 60s who had recovered from COVID-19. The CDR3 sequence is CASGYRGQETQYF. CDR3 in DNA: TGTGCCAGCGGATACAGGGGACAAGAGACCCAGTACTTC.